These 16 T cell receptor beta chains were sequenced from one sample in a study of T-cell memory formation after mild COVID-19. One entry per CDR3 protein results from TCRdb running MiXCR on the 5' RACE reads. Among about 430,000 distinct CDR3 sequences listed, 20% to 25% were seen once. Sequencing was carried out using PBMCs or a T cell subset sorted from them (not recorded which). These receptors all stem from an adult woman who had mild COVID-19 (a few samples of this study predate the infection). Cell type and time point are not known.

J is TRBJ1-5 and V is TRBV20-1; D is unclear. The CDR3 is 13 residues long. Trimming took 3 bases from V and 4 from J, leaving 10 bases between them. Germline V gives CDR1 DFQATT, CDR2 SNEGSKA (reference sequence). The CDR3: CSARGQPNQPQHF. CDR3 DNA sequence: TGCAGTGCTAGGGGCCAGCCAAATCAGCCCCAGCATTTT.

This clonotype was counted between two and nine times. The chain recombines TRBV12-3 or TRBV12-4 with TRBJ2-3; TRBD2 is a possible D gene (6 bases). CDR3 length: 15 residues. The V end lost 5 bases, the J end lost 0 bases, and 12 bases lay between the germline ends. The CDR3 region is CASSGGYLSTDTQYF. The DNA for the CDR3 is TGTGCCAGCAGTGGGGGGTACCTTAGCACAGATACGCAGTATTTT.

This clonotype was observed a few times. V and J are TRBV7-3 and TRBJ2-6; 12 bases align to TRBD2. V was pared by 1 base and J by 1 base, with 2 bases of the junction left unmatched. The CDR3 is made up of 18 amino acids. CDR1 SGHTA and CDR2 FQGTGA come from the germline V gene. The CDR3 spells CASSLNGLAGSGANVLTF. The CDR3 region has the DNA TGTGCCAGCAGCTTAAACGGACTAGCGGGATCTGGGGCCAACGTCCTGACTTTC.

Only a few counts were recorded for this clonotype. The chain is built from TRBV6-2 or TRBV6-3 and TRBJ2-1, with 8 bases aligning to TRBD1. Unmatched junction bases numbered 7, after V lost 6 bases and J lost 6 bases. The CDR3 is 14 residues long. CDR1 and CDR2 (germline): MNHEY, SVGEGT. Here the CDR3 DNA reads TGTGCCAGCAGAAGGACAGGGAAAGTCAATGAGCAGTTCTTC. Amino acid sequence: CASRRTGKVNEQFF.

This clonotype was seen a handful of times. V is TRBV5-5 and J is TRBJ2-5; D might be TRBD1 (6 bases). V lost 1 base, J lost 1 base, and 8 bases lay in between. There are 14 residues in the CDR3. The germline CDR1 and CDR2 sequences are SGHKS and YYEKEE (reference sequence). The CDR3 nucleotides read TGTGCCAGCAGCTTGATGGGGGCCCAAGAGACCCAGTACTTC. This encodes CASSLMGAQETQYF.

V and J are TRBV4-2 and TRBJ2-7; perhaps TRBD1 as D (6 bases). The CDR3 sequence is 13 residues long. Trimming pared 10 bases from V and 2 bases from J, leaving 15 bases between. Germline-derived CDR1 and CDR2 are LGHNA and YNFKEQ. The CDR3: CATTYTGTYEQYF. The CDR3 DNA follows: TGTGCCACCACGTACACAGGGACCTACGAGCAGTACTTC.

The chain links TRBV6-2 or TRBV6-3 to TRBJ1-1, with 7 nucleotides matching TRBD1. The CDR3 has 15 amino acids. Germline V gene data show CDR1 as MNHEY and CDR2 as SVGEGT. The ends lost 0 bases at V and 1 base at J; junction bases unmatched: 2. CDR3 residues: CASSYSTGTNTEAFF. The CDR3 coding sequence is TGTGCCAGCAGTTACTCGACAGGGACGAACACTGAAGCTTTCTTT.

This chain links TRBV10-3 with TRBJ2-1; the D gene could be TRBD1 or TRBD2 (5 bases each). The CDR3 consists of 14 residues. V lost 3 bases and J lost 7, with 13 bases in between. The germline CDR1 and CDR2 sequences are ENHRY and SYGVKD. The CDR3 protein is CAISEKGTGNEQFF. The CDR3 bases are TGTGCCATCAGTGAAAAGGGGACGGGGAATGAGCAGTTCTTC.

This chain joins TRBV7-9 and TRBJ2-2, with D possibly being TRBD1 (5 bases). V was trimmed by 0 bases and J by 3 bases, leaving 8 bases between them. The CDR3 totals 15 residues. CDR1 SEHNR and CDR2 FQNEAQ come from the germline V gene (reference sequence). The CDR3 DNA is TGTGCCAGCAGCTTAGCGACAGCCTACACCGGGGAGCTGTTTTTT. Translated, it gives CASSLATAYTGELFF.

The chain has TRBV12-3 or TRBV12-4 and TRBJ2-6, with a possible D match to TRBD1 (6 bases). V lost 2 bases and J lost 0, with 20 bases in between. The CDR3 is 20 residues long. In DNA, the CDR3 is TGTGCCAGCAGTTTAAGGTTAAAGGACAGAATACTCTCTGGGGCCAACGTCCTGACTTTC. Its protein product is CASSLRLKDRILSGANVLTF.

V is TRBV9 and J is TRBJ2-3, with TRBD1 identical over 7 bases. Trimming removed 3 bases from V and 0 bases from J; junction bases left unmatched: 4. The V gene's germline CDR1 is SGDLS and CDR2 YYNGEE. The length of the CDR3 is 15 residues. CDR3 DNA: TGTGCCAGCAGCGCGACAGGGATTAGCACAGATACGCAGTATTTT. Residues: CASSATGISTDTQYF.

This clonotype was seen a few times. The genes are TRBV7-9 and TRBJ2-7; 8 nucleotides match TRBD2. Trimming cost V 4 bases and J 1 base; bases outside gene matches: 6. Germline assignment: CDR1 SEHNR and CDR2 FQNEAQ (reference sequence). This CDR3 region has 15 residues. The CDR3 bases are TGTGCCAGCAGCTCTGTAGCGGGGCAGTCCTACGAGCAGTACTTC. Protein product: CASSSVAGQSYEQYF.

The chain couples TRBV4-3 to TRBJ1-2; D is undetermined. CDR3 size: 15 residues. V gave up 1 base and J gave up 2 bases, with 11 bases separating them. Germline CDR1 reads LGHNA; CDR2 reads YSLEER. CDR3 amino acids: CASSQAGAGNYGYTF. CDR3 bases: TGCGCCAGCAGCCAAGCCGGCGCAGGAAACTATGGCTACACCTTC.

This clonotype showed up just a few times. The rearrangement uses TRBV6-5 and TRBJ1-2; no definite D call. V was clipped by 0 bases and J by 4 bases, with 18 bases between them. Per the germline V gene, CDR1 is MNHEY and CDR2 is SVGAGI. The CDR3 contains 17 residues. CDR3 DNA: TGTGCCAGCAGTTACTCGATTGGTGTTCGGGATATCTATGGCTACACCTTC. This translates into CASSYSIGVRDIYGYTF.

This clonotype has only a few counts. CDR3 residues: CAWTEGHLNTEAFF. The CDR3 DNA is TGTGCCTGGACTGAGGGTCACTTGAACACTGAAGCTTTCTTT. The rearrangement uses TRBV30 and TRBJ1-1; no definite D call. CDR1 is GTSNPN and CDR2 is SVGIG in the germline V gene (reference sequence). CDR3 length equals 14 residues. V gave up 4 bases and J gave up 0 bases, with 12 bases separating them. Combining the CDR3 with reference TRBV30 and TRBJ1-1 gives the whole variable domain SQTIHQWPATLVQPVGSPLSLECTVEGTSNPNLYWYRQAAGRGLQLLFYSVGIGQISSEVPQNLSASRPQDRQFILSSKKLLLSDSGFYLCAWTEGHLNTEAFFGQGTRLTVV.

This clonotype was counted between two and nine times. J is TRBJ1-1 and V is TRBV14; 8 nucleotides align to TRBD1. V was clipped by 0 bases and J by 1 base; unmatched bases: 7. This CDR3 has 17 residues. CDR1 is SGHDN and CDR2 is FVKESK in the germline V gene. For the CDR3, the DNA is TGTGCCAGCAGCCAAGATGGACAGGGACACTGGAACACTGAAGCTTTCTTT. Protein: CASSQDGQGHWNTEAFF.